A single sample gave rise to the 15 T cell receptor beta chains below, sequenced in a study of beta chain features in type 1 diabetes. Study-wide results and limits: Shortening that was moderate but significant affected the TCRB CDR3s of Type 1 diabetes patients in all four CD4+ subsets.

The sequenced template was cDNA made from the entire isolated RNA. Here immunoSEQ multiplex PCR was the method, and the copy in TCRdb shows in-frame clones only, minus some. The table has a few hundred thousand clones, 15% seen once; the top ten hold about 0.014%. Their antigens are not known. Input material: naive CD4+ T cells from blood. The receptor set was obtained from a man in his late teens or twenties with type 1 diabetes.

This clone was counted between two and nine times. The chain links TRBV7-2 to TRBJ1-6; tentatively, D is TRBD1 (5 bases). V lost 2 bases, J lost 7 bases, and 12 bases lay in between. This CDR3 is 15 amino acids long. Per germline, CDR1 SGHTA and CDR2 FQGNSA. CDR3 in DNA: TGTGCCAGCAGCTTATACGCAGGGCAGAATTCACCCCTCCACTTT. Residues: CASSLYAGQNSPLHF.

V gene TRBV5-4 combines with J gene TRBJ2-5; D perhaps matches TRBD2 (5 bases). This CDR3 comprises 14 residues. With 0 bases removed from V and 4 bases from J, the gap between germline ends came to 10 bases. Germline CDR1 and CDR2: SGHNT and YYREEE (reference sequence). CDR3 sequence (DNA): TGTGCCAGCAGCTTGGCCGGGCTAGCAGAGACCCAGTACTTC. Protein sequence: CASSLAGLAETQYF.

CDR3 in amino acids: CATSRVGTSSSYNEQFF. The CDR3 nucleotides read TGTGCCACCAGCAGAGTAGGGACTAGCTCGTCCTACAATGAGCAGTTCTTC. The chain couples TRBV15 to TRBJ2-1, with 9 bases identical to TRBD2. The length of the CDR3 is 17 residues. Germline lookup yields CDR1 LNHNV and CDR2 YYDKDF (reference sequence). Trimming at V came to 1 base and at J to 1 base, leaving 5 bases not matched to a gene.

This clone occurred many times. The rearrangement joins TRBV29-1 to TRBJ2-1; 8 bases agree with TRBD2. V lost 4 bases to trimming and J lost 2 bases; unmatched junction nucleotides: 1. CDR3 length: 13 residues. Per germline, CDR1 SQVTM and CDR2 ANQGSEA. The CDR3 loop reads CSVAGRAYNEQFF. Here the CDR3 DNA reads TGCAGCGTTGCCGGGAGGGCCTACAATGAGCAGTTCTTC.

This clone was observed a handful of times. The rearrangement joins TRBV21-1 to TRBJ2-3; the DNA was not used to check the table's D call, TRBD2. TRBV21-1 is termed a pseudogene. The CDR3 extends over 17 amino acids. The CDR3 DNA reads as TGTGCCAGCAGCAAAGTGCGAACTAGCGGGAGCACAGATACGCAGTATTTT. Protein sequence: CASSKVRTSGSTDTQYF.

This clone was observed a few times. The CDR3 sequence: CASSRQGPPSNEQFF. The CDR3 coding sequence is TGTGCCAGCAGTCGACAGGGACCACCCTCCAATGAGCAGTTCTTC. The rearrangement uses TRBV2 and TRBJ2-1; 7 bases agree with TRBD1. Germline values: CDR1 SNHLY, CDR2 FYNNEI. The V and J ends lost 5 bases and 6 bases, in that order; junction bases with no gene match: 10. The CDR3 consists of 15 residues.

The chain recombines TRBV7-2 with TRBJ1-1; 7 bases fit TRBD1. Germline CDR1 reads SGHTA; CDR2 reads FQGNSA. J was trimmed by 9 bases and V by 4 bases; bases with no gene match: 14. CDR3 length: 15 residues. The CDR3 reads CASSSLMGQNIKAFF. CDR3 in DNA: TGTGCCAGCAGCTCCCTAATGGGACAGAATATAAAAGCTTTCTTT.

This clone was detected a few times. The V gene is TRBV5-4, the J gene TRBJ1-1; D is unresolved. Between the trimmed V and J ends, which lost 4 bases and 1 base, there was a span of 17 bases. This CDR3 has 16 amino acids. CDR1 is SGHNT, CDR2 YYREEE, per germline (reference sequence). The CDR3 here is CASSPAMRGRNTEAFF. The CDR3 DNA reads as TGTGCCAGCAGCCCAGCGATGCGAGGCCGGAACACTGAAGCTTTCTTT.

J is TRBJ1-5 and V is TRBV4-1; 7 nucleotides align to TRBD1. The V gene end was trimmed by 3 bases and the J gene end by 3 bases; junction bases not matched to a gene: 5. From germline, CDR1 is MGHRA and CDR2 YSYEKL. This CDR3 has 15 residues. The CDR3 DNA reads as TGCGCCAGCAGCCAGCTACAGGGGTTCAATCAGCCCCAGCATTTT. It is translated as CASSQLQGFNQPQHF.

The CDR3 loop reads CASSGGRTYEQYF. In DNA, the CDR3 is TGTGCCAGCAGTGGAGGACGGACCTACGAGCAGTACTTC. The chain has TRBV28 and TRBJ2-7; maybe TRBD2 (5 bases). This CDR3 spans 13 amino acids. Germline assignment: CDR1 MDHEN and CDR2 SYDVKM. V was pared by 5 bases and J by 2 bases, with 10 bases between.

This rearrangement joins TRBV7-9 to TRBJ1-1; 7 positions agree with TRBD1. This CDR3 has 14 residues. V was clipped by 2 bases and J by 2 bases; unmatched bases: 2. CDR1 is SEHNR and CDR2 is FQNEAQ in the germline V gene (reference sequence). The CDR3 region is CASSLRQGNTEAFF. For the CDR3, the DNA is TGTGCCAGCAGCTTACGACAGGGAAACACTGAAGCTTTCTTT.

This clone was recorded a few times. V gene TRBV20-1 combines with J gene TRBJ2-1; tentatively, D is TRBD2 (5 bases). V dropped 6 bases and J dropped 9 bases, with 12 bases sitting between them. The germline V gene encodes CDR1 DFQATT and CDR2 SNEGSKA (reference sequence). The CDR3 totals 11 residues. The CDR3, as DNA: TGCAGTGCCTACTCGGGGTTTGAGCAGTTCTTC. As protein: CSAYSGFEQFF.

There are a few counts of this clone. Other DNA sequences in the same sample also yield this CDR3. The chain is built from TRBV30 and TRBJ1-6, with 9 bases aligning to TRBD1. The CDR3 spans 13 residues. V lost 3 bases and J lost 6; bases outside the gene matches: 0. CDR1 and CDR2 from the germline V gene are GTSNPN and SVGIG (reference sequence). The CDR3 DNA sequence: TGTGCCTGGAGGGGACAGGGTAATTCACCCCTCCACTTT. The encoded protein is CAWRGQGNSPLHF.

In its sample, this clone was seen a few times. The chain couples TRBV7-9 to TRBJ2-1, with D possibly matching TRBD2 (6 bases). In germline, CDR1 is SEHNR, CDR2 FQNEAQ (reference sequence). V lost 5 bases and J 0 bases, leaving 11 bases between the germline ends. The CDR3 runs 15 residues. CDR3 loop: CASSRDSSSYNEQFF. CDR3 sequence (DNA): TGTGCCAGCAGCCGGGACTCAAGCTCCTACAATGAGCAGTTCTTC.

This clone was counted a few times. This chain joins TRBV6-5 and TRBJ2-7, with 8 bases lining up with TRBD2. Unmatched junction bases numbered 13, after V lost 6 bases and J lost 6 bases. The CDR3 covers 15 residues. CDR1 is MNHEY, CDR2 SVGAGI, per germline. Here the CDR3 DNA reads TGTGCCAGCAGGGAAATGCGGGGGGCCGTGGGCGAGCAGTACTTC. Protein product: CASREMRGAVGEQYF.